A selection of T cell receptor beta chains follows, all from one sample in a study of blood T cell repertoires in COVID-19. Measured with immunoSEQ multiplex PCR; TCRdb has only the in-frame clones, and not every one. The sample holds 70,000 to 90,000 clones, roughly 77% seen once. The sample was peripheral blood. The receptors were gathered from a human donor in a cohort sampled during active COVID-19. Both conserved end residues are part of each CDR3. D genes are given only for firm matches. The size of a clone is reported for some rows only, either as once, few or many, or as a class for expanded clones.

size: -
V: TRBV5-6
J: TRBJ1-3
D: -
CDR3: CASSLAPGSSGNTIYF
DNA: TGTGCCAGCAGCTTGGCCCCCGGGTCCTCTGGAAACACCATATATTTT

size: -
V: TRBV5-1
J: TRBJ1-1
D: -
CDR3: CASSPGVAGGAYTEAFF
DNA: TGCGCCAGCAGCCCGGGGGTGGCAGGCGGCGCTTACACTGAAGCTTTCTTT

size: -
V: TRBV4-1
J: TRBJ2-7
D: -
CDR3: CASSQESAVAYEQYF
DNA: TGCGCCAGCAGCCAAGAGTCAGCGGTTGCCTACGAGCAGTACTTC

size: -
V: TRBV5-1
J: TRBJ1-1
D: -
CDR3: CASSAGAGGATEAFF
DNA: TGCGCCAGCAGCGCGGGCGCCGGCGGGGCCACTGAAGCTTTCTTT

size: -
V: TRBV7-9
J: TRBJ2-7
D: TRBD2
CDR3: CASSFTSGSYEQYF
DNA: TGTGCCAGCAGCTTCACTAGCGGATCCTACGAGCAGTACTTC

size: -
V: TRBV5-1
J: TRBJ1-1
D: -
CDR3: CASSAHRENTEAFF
DNA: TGCGCCAGCAGCGCCCACCGGGAGAACACTGAAGCTTTCTTT

size: once
V: TRBV19
J: TRBJ2-6
D: TRBD2
CDR3: CASSTGTSLGANVLTF
DNA: TGTGCCAGTAGTACCGGGACTAGTCTTGGGGCCAACGTCCTGACTTTC

size: few
V: TRBV27
J: TRBJ2-7
D: TRBD1
CDR3: CASSLSQGVEQYF
DNA: TGTGCCAGCAGTTTGTCCCAGGGGGTCGAGCAGTACTTC

size: few
V: TRBV11-2
J: TRBJ1-2
D: -
CDR3: CASSPPYRHYGYTF
DNA: TGTGCCAGCAGCCCCCCTTACAGGCACTATGGCTACACCTTC

size: -
V: TRBV7-9
J: TRBJ1-5
D: -
CDR3: CASSLEVGAAGPQHF
DNA: TGTGCCAGCAGCTTAGAGGTTGGGGCGGCCGGGCCCCAGCATTTT

size: -
V: TRBV15
J: TRBJ2-7
D: -
CDR3: CATSRDMEGEQYF
DNA: TGTGCCACCAGCAGAGATATGGAGGGGGAGCAGTACTTC